The text below deals with one TCR beta chain. Authors' methods: Reference gene primer amplification gave estimated nucleated cell counts. TCRdb's table, derived via immunoSEQ multiplex PCR, lists solely in-frame clones and lacks some. D and trimming were read from the DNA, whereas the V and J calls and clone size are those reported in that table. In the table there are roughly 85,000 clones, 80% to 90% of which are singletons. The CDR3 covers 15 residues. V shed 3 bases, J shed 2 bases, and the junction held 4 bases outside the gene matches. Germline V gene sequence: CDR1 SGHRS, CDR2 YFSETQ. The source of the sample is a study of blood T cell repertoires in COVID-19. On the study more broadly: Material from acute and convalescent COVID-19 was sourced from the United States, Italy and Spain. PBMCs, B-cell-depleted T cells, or T cells were the source of the cDNA or gDNA that made up the material.

The clonotype comes from a man between 45 and 60 years old with active or convalescent COVID-19. Input material: peripheral blood. The rearrangement joins TRBV5-1 to TRBJ2-1, with TRBD1 matching over 8 bases. CDR3 loop: CASSSSGGAYNEQFF. Written as DNA, the CDR3 is TGCGCCAGCAGCTCATCAGGGGGCGCCTACAATGAGCAGTTCTTC.